The 8 T cell receptor beta chains below come from one sample, sequenced in a study of human T cells and chemical hapten exposure. Documented time point: patch test 2, 6 weeks after DPC sensitization. Treatment specified: therapeutic diphenylcyclopropenone sensitization with weekly scalp DPC. MiXCR, run by TCRdb on the RACE reads, gives a single entry per CDR3 protein. The sample includes under 85,000 distinct CDR3 sequences, around 10% of them seen just once. This specimen consisted of whole blood, obtained in connection with sensitization to the hapten diphenylcyclopropenone (DPC). Every receptor here comes from a woman in her forties or fifties with alopecia areata. Some clones in this sample may be carry-over from other donors' samples.

There are many counts of this clonotype. This chain joins TRBV7-2 and TRBJ2-7; 13 positions match TRBD2. The CDR3 length is 14 residues. The J segment lost 4 bases and the V segment lost 5 bases, leaving 2 bases of the junction unmatched. The germline CDR1 and CDR2 sequences are SGHTA and FQGNSA. For the CDR3, the DNA is TGTGCCAGCAGCCCGGGACTAGCGGGATACGAGCAGTACTTC. This gives the protein CASSPGLAGYEQYF.

This clonotype was seen at least ten times. J is TRBJ1-1 and V is TRBV11-2, with TRBD1 as a possible D gene (5 bases). The CDR3 is made up of 14 amino acids. Germline values: CDR1 SGHAT, CDR2 FQNNGV. The V end was cut by 6 bases, the J end by 0 bases, with 11 bases between. This CDR3 reads CASRRDVLNTEAFF. DNA for the CDR3: TGTGCCAGCAGACGGGACGTCCTGAACACTGAAGCTTTCTTT.

This clonotype was observed at least ten times. The gene calls are TRBV3-1 and TRBJ1-1; TRBD1 is a possible D gene (6 bases). The length of the CDR3 is 14 residues. The germline V and J ends were trimmed by 4 bases and 0 bases, with 9 bases remaining between them. CDR1 and CDR2 from the germline V gene are LGHDT and YNNKEL (reference sequence). In DNA, the CDR3 is TGTGCCAGCAGCCGGGGACAATTGAACACTGAAGCTTTCTTT. Residues: CASSRGQLNTEAFF.

This clonotype was recorded many times. The chain carries TRBV12-3 or TRBV12-4 and TRBJ2-7; D unclear. V dropped 5 bases and J dropped 2 bases, with 13 bases sitting between them. The CDR3 is 14 residues long. CDR3 sequence (DNA): TGTGCCAGCAGTCCCCACGGGTTCCCCTACGAGCAGTACTTC. It specifies CASSPHGFPYEQYF.

In its sample, this clonotype was seen many times. This chain uses TRBV7-9 with TRBJ1-3; D is unresolved. V was shortened by 0 bases and J by 4 bases, with 10 bases between the two germline ends. CDR1 is SEHNR, CDR2 FQNEAQ, per germline (reference sequence). The CDR3 contains 15 residues. The CDR3 here is CASSLAQSDGNTIYF. In DNA, the CDR3 is TGTGCCAGCAGCTTAGCCCAAAGTGACGGAAACACCATATATTTT.

The chain combines TRBV12-3 or TRBV12-4 with TRBJ2-3; 7 positions match TRBD2. The J segment lost 2 bases and the V segment lost 3 bases, leaving 8 bases of the junction unmatched. CDR3 size: 16 residues. CDR3 sequence (DNA): TGTGCCAGCAGTTTTACGGGAGGAATTCTCACAGATACGCAGTATTTT. Translating gives CASSFTGGILTDTQYF.

The rearrangement uses TRBV7-2 and TRBJ2-2; the D gene is possibly TRBD1 (5 bases). V gave up 1 base and J gave up 5 bases, with 17 bases separating them. The CDR3 is 17 residues long. Germline CDR1 reads SGHTA; CDR2 reads FQGNSA. The CDR3 sequence is CASSLGGRNKGTGELFF. DNA for the CDR3: TGTGCCAGCAGCTTAGGCGGTCGGAATAAGGGGACCGGGGAGCTGTTTTTT.

In its sample, this clonotype was seen a few times. This rearrangement joins TRBV12-3 or TRBV12-4 to TRBJ2-5, with 8 bases matching TRBD2. J gave up 4 bases and V 3 bases, and 7 bases lay outside the gene matches. The CDR3 loop spans 15 amino acids. The CDR3 DNA sequence: TGTGCCAGCAGTTTTTCAACGGGGGGGGCAGAGACCCAGTACTTC. Translation gives CASSFSTGGAETQYF.